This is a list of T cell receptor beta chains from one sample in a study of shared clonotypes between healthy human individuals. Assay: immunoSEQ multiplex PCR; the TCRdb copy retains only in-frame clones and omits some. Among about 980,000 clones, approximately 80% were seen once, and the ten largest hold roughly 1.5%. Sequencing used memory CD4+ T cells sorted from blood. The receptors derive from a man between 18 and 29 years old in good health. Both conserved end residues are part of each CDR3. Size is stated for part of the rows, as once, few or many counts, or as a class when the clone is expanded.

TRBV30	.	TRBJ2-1	CAWSAMNEQFF
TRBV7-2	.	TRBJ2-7	CASSSLAASYEQYF
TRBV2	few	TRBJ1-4	CASSTGFAEKLFF
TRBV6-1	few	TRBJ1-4	CASRWRGEKLFF
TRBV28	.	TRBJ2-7	CASGRPGSYEQYF
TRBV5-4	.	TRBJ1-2	CASSLIGGNGYTF
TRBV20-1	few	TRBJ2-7	CSPGEQYF
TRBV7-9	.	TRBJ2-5	CASSPRTSVGQETQYF
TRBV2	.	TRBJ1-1	CASKGESPTEAFF
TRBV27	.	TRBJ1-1	CASSPTGTVGTEAFF
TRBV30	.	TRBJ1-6	CAWDRASPNSPLHF
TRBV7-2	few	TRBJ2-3	CASSLVLASDTQYF
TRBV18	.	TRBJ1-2	CASSPLTGGNYGYTF
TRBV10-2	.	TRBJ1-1	CASREQGGTEAFF
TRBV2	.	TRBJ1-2	CASSEVSGRTAGYTF
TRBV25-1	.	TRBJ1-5	CASSGGWNQPQHF
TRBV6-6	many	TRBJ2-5	CASSPGGETQYF
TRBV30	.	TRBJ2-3	CACTGQGRADTQYF
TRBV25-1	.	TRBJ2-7	CASSVDRVLYEQYF
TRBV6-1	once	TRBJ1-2	CASSETGDHGYTF
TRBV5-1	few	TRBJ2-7	CASSWRGRDEQYF
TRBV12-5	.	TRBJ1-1	CASGLVVSGGFTEAFF
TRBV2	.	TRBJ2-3	CASSEALRLISTDTQYF
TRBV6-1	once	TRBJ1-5	CASSAEDRRGQPQHF
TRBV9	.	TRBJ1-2	CASSAGSGQGGNYGYTF
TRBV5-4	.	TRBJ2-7	CASSSSGRATYEQYF
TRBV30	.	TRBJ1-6	CAWAGQGYSPLHF
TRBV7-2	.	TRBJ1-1	CASSSGQSNTEAFF
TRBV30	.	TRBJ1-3	CAWRISGNSGNTIYF
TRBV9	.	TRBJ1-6	CASSVEEGLISPLHF
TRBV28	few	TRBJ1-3	CASSLSGQYAGTTIYF
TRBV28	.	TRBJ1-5	CASSWDGYSNQPQHF
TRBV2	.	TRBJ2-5	CASRLRDGHGTQYF
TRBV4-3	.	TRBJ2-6	CASSQDRGAGANVLTF
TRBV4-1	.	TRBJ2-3	CASSQEWGADTQYF
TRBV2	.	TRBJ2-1	CASSPTGGFDNEQFF
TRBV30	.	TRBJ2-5	CAWQQGVVETQYF
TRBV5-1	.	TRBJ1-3	CASSGGQLSGNTIYF
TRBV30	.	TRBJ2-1	CAWSVTFEQFF
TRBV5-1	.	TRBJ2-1	CASRDGGALYNEQFF
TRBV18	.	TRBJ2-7	CASSSRTGGVDEQYF
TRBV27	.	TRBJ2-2	CASSLNKGYANTGELFF
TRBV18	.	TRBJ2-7	CASSPPTGGTYEQYF
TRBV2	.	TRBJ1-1	CASSVRGRNTEAFF
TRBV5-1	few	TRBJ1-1	CASSLEGAPSNTEAFF
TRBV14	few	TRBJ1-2	CASSKTGTLDYGYTF